Listed here are 9 T cell receptor beta chains from one sample, sequenced in a study of blood T cell repertoires in COVID-19. Here immunoSEQ multiplex PCR was the method, and the copy in TCRdb shows in-frame clones only, minus some. Of around 310,000 clones detected, almost 90% appear once; the ten largest clones hold under 1.1%. The sequenced material came from peripheral blood. These receptors all come from a woman between 40 and 50 years old with COVID-19, enrolled during active disease.

In its sample, this clone was seen a few times. The genes are TRBV15 and TRBJ2-7; no definite D call. The CDR3 consists of 15 residues. The germline CDR1 and CDR2 sequences are LNHNV and YYDKDF (reference sequence). The V end was cut by 5 bases, the J end by 0 bases, with 14 bases between. The CDR3 protein is CATSSPLSSSYEQYF. CDR3 bases: TGTGCCACCAGCTCACCCTTGAGCTCCTCCTACGAGCAGTACTTC. The variable domain in full, completed from reference TRBV15 and TRBJ2-7, reads DAMVIQNPRYQVTQFGKPVTLSCSQTLNHNVMYWYQQKSSQAPKLLFHYYDKDFNNEADTPDNFQSRRPNTSFCFLDIRSPGLGDTAMYLCATSSPLSSSYEQYFGPGTRLTVT.

Worth noting for this clone: Other DNA sequences in the same sample also yield this CDR3. The chain has TRBV9 and TRBJ2-1; TRBD2 matches 11 bases. The V gene end was trimmed by 0 bases and the J gene end by 9 bases; junction bases not matched to a gene: 5. The CDR3 is 15 residues long. Per germline, CDR1 SGDLS and CDR2 YYNGEE. The CDR3 bases are TGTGCCAGCAGCGTAGTAGCGGGGGGGCCGGGTGAGCAGTTCTTC. This encodes CASSVVAGGPGEQFF.

The chain is built from TRBV11-2 and TRBJ1-2; TRBD1 aligns across 7 bases. The J segment lost 1 base and the V segment lost 4 bases, leaving 6 bases of the junction unmatched. This CDR3 contains 15 residues. The germline V gene has CDR1 SGHAT and CDR2 FQNNGV. CDR3 protein: CASSSGTAVNYGYTF. The DNA of the CDR3 is TGTGCCAGCAGCTCCGGGACAGCAGTTAACTATGGCTACACCTTC.

The V call is TRBV5-1, the J call TRBJ2-7; TRBD1 matches at 7 bases. Germline V lookup: CDR1 SGHRS, CDR2 YFSETQ. This CDR3 has 15 amino acids. J gave up 0 bases and V 1 base, and 4 bases lay outside the gene matches. CDR3 loop: CASSLIGTASYEQYF. The CDR3 nucleotides read TGCGCCAGCAGCTTGATCGGGACAGCCTCCTACGAGCAGTACTTC.

The chain joins TRBV7-6 to TRBJ2-1; 7 bases align to TRBD2. V shed 5 bases and J 3 bases; nucleotides not matched to a gene: 13. The CDR3 runs to 17 residues. The V gene's germline CDR1 is SGHVS and CDR2 FNYEAQ. DNA of the CDR3: TGTGCCAGCAGCCCAGGCGTTCCCCGGGGGGTCTACAATGAGCAGTTCTTC. Translating it yields CASSPGVPRGVYNEQFF.

This chain uses TRBV28 with TRBJ2-1; TRBD2 agrees at 7 bases. J was trimmed by 2 bases and V by 2 bases; bases with no gene match: 9. Germline-derived CDR1 and CDR2 are MDHEN and SYDVKM. The CDR3 loop spans 17 amino acids. This chain's CDR3 is CASSLVSGTRTYNEQFF. The CDR3 DNA is TGTGCCAGCAGTTTAGTCAGCGGGACCAGGACCTACAATGAGCAGTTCTTC.

The chain has TRBV2 and TRBJ1-6; TRBD1 matches 10 bases. The length of the CDR3 is 16 residues. Germline trimming cut 7 bases from V and 6 bases from J; bases unmatched to any gene: 9. Germline loops: CDR1 SNHLY, CDR2 FYNNEI. The CDR3 region has the DNA TGTGCCAGCACCCGGGACAGGGGCGATCGTAATTCACCCCTCCACTTT. It translates to CASTRDRGDRNSPLHF.

The V and J genes are TRBV7-9 and TRBJ1-2; TRBD1 aligns across 9 bases. The CDR3 contains 17 residues. Germline V gives CDR1 SEHNR, CDR2 FQNEAQ (reference sequence). The junction had 15 bases not matched to a gene; V was cut back by 3 bases and J by 7 bases. The CDR3 is CASSLQSRRGQGFGYTF. The CDR3 DNA sequence: TGTGCCAGCAGCTTGCAAAGTCGCCGGGGACAGGGTTTTGGCTACACCTTC.

This rearrangement joins TRBV6-5 to TRBJ1-5; unclear D gene. The germline V and J ends were trimmed by 7 bases and 6 bases, with 16 bases remaining between them. CDR1 and CDR2 (germline): MNHEY, SVGAGI. The CDR3 is 14 amino acids. The CDR3 coding sequence is TGTGCCAGCACCGAAGGCAGCGCTTCTCAGCCCCAGCATTTT. Translating gives CASTEGSASQPQHF.